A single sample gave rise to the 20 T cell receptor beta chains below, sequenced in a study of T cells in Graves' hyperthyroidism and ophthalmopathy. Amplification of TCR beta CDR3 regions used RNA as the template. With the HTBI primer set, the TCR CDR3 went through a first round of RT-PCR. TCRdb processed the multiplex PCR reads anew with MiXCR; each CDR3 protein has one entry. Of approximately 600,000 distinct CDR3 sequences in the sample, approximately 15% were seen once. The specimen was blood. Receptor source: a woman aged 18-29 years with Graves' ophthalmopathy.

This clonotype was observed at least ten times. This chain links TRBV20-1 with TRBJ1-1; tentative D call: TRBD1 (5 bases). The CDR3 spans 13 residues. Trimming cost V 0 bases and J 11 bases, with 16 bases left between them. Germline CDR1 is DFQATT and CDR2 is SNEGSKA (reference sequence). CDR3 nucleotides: TGCAGTGCTAGAGACCCAACAGGAGGATGGGCTTTCTTT. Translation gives CSARDPTGGWAFF.

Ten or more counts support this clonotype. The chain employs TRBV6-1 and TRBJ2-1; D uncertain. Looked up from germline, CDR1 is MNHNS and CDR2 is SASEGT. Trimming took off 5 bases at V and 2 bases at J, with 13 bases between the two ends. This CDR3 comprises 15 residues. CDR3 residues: CASSYGRTAYNEQFF. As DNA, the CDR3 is TGTGCCAGCAGTTACGGGCGGACCGCCTACAATGAGCAGTTCTTC.

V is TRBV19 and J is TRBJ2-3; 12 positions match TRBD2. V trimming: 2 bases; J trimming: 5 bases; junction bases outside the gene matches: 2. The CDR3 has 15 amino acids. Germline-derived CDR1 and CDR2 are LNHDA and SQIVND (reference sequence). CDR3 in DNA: TGTGCCAGTAGTATAAGGGGACTAGCGGGAGATACGCAGTATTTT. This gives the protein CASSIRGLAGDTQYF.

The CDR3 region has the DNA TGCGCCAGCAGCCGAGGCATGGCGGGGGTAGGCGAGCAGTACTTC. Translated, it gives CASSRGMAGVGEQYF. This chain joins TRBV4-3 and TRBJ2-7; 7 positions match TRBD2. The CDR3 has 15 residues. CDR1 is LGHNA and CDR2 is YSLEER in the germline V gene. Trimming removed 4 bases from V and 6 bases from J; junction bases left unmatched: 12.

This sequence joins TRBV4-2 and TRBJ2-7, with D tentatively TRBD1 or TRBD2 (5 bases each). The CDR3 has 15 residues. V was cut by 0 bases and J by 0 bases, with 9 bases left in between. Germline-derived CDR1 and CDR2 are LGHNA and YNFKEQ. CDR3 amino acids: CASSQDRDPSYEQYF. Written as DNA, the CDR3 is TGTGCCAGCAGCCAAGATCGGGACCCCTCCTACGAGCAGTACTTC.

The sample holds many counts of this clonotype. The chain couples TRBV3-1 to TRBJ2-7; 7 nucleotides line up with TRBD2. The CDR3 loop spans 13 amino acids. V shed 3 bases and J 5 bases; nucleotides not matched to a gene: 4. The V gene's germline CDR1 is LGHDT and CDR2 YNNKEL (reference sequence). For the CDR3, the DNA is TGTGCCAGCAGCCAGGGAGGGAGTAACGAGCAGTACTTC. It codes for CASSQGGSNEQYF.

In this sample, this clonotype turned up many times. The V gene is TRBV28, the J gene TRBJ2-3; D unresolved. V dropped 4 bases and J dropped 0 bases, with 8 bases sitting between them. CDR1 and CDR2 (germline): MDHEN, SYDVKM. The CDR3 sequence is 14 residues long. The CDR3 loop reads CASSSSSSTDTQYF. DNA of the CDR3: TGTGCCAGCAGTTCGTCCTCTAGCACAGATACGCAGTATTTT.

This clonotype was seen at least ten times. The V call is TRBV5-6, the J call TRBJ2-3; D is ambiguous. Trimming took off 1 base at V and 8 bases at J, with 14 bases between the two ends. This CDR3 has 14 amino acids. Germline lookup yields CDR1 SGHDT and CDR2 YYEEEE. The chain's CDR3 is CASSLFESTSTQYF. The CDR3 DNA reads TGTGCCAGCAGCTTGTTTGAGAGCACAAGTACGCAGTATTTT.

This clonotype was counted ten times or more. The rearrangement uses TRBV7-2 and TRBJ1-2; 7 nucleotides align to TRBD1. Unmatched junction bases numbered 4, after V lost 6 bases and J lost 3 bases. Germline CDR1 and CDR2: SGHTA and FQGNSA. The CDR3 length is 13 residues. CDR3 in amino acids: CASRPTGDYGYTF. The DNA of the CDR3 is TGTGCCAGCAGGCCCACAGGGGACTATGGCTACACCTTC.

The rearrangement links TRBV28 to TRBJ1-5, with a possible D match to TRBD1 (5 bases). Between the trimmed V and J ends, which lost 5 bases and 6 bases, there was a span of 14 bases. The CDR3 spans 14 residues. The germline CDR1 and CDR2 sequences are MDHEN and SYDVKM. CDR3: CASSPWQGGQPQHF. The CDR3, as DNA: TGTGCCAGCAGTCCCTGGCAGGGAGGTCAGCCCCAGCATTTT.

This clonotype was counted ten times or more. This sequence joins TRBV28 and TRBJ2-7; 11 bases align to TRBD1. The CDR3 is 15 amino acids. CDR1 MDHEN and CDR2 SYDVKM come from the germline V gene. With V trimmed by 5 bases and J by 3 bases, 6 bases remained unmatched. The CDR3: CASSPSGTGGYEQYF. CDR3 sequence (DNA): TGTGCCAGCAGTCCTTCCGGGACAGGGGGCTACGAGCAGTACTTC.

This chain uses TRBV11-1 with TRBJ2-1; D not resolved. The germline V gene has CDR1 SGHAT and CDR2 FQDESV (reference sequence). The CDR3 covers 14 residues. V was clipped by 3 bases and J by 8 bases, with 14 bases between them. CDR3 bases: TGTGCCAGCAGCTTTAATCCGTCGGTCCATGAGCAGTTCTTC. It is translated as CASSFNPSVHEQFF.

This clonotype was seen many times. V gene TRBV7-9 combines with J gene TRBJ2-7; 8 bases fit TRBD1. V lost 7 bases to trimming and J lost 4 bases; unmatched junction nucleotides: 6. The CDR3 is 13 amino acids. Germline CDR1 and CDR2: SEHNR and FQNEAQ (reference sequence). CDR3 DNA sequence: TGTGCCAGCACCAGGACAGGGCGGTACGAGCAGTACTTC. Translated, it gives CASTRTGRYEQYF.

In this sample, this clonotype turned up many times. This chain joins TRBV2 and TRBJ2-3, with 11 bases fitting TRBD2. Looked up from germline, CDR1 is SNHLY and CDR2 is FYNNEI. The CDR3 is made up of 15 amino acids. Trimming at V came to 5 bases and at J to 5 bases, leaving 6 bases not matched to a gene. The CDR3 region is CASSRGGLAGDTQYF. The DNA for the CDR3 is TGTGCCAGCAGTCGGGGAGGACTAGCGGGAGATACGCAGTATTTT.

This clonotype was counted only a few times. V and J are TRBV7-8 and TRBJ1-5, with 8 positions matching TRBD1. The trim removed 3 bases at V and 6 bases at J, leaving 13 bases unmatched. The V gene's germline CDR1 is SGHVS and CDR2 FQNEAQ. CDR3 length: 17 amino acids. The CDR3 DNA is TGTGCCAGCAGCTTGGCTTACAGGACAGGGCTAATTCAGCCCCAGCATTTT. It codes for CASSLAYRTGLIQPQHF.

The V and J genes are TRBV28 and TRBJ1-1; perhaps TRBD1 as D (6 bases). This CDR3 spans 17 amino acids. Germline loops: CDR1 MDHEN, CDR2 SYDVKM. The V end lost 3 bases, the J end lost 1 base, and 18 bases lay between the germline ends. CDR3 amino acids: CASSFWARGGGNTEAFF. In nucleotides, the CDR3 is TGTGCCAGCAGTTTTTGGGCGCGGGGAGGGGGGAACACTGAAGCTTTCTTT.

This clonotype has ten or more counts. Here the CDR3 reads CASSLGAMTGAPNTEAFF. The CDR3 DNA is TGTGCCAGCAGCCTAGGGGCCATGACAGGGGCCCCGAACACTGAAGCTTTCTTT. The V and J genes are TRBV9 and TRBJ1-1, with 8 bases that match TRBD1. V was clipped by 4 bases and J by 1 base; unmatched bases: 15. The length of the CDR3 is 18 residues. Germline V gene data show CDR1 as SGDLS and CDR2 as YYNGEE.

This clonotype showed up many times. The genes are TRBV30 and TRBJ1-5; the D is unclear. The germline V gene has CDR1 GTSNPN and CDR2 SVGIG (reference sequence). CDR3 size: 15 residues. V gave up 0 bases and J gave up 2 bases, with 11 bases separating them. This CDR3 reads CAWSVSGLGNQPQHF. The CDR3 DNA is TGTGCCTGGAGTGTTTCGGGTTTGGGCAATCAGCCCCAGCATTTT. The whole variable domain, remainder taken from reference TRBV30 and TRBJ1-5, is SQTIHQWPATLVQPVGSPLSLECTVEGTSNPNLYWYRQAAGRGLQLLFYSVGIGQISSEVPQNLSASRPQDRQFILSSKKLLLSDSGFYLCAWSVSGLGNQPQHFGDGTRLSIL.

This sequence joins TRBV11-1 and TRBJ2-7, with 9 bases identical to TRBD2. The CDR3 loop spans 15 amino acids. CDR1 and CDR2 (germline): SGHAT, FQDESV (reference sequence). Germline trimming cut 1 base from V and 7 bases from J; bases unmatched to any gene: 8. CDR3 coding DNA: TGTGCCAGCAGCTTAGGGGGCGGGAGGGCCCGAGAGCAGTACTTC. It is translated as CASSLGGGRAREQYF.

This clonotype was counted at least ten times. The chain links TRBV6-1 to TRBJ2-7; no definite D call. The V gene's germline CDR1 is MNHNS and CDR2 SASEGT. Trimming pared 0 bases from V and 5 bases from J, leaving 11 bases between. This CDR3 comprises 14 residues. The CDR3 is CASSEALGWDEQYF. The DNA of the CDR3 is TGTGCCAGCAGTGAAGCGCTGGGCTGGGACGAGCAGTACTTC.